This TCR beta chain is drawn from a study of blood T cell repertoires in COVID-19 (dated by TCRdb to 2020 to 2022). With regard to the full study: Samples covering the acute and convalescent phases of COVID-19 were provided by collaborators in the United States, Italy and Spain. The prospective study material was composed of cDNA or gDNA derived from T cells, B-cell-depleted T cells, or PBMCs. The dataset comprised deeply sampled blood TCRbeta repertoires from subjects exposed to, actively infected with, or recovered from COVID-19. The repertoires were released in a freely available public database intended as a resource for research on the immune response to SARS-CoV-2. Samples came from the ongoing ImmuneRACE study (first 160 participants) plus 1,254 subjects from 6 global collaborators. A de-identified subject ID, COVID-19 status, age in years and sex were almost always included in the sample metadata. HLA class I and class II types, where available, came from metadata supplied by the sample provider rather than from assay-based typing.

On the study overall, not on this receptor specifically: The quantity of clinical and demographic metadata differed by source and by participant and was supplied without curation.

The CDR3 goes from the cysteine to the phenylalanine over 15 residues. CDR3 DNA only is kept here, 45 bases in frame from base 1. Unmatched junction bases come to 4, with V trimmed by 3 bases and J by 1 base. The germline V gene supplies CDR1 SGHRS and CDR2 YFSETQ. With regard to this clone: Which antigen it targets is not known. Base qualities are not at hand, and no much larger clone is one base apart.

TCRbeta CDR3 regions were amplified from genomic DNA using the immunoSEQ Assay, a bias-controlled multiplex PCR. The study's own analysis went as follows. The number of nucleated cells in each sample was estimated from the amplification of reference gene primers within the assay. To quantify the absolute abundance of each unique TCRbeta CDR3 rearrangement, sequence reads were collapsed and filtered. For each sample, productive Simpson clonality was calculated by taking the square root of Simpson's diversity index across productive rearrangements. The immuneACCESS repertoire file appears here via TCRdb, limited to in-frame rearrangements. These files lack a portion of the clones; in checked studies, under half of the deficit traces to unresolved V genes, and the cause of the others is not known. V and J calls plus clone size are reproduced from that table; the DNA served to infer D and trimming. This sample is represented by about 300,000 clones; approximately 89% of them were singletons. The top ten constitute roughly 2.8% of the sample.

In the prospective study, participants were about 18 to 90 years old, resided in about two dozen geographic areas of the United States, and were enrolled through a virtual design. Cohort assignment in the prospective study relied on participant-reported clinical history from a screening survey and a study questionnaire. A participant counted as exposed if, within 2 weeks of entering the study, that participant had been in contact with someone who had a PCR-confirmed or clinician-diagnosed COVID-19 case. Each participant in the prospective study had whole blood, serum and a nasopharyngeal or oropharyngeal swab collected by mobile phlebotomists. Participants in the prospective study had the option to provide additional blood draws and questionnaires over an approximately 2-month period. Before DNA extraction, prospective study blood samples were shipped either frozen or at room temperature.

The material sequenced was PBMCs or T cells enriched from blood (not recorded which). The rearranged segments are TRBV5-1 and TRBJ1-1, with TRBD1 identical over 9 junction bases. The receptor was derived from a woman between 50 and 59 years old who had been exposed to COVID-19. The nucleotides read TGCGCCAGCAGCTGGGGGGACAGGGAGAACACTGAAGCTTTCTTT. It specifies CASSWGDRENTEAFF.